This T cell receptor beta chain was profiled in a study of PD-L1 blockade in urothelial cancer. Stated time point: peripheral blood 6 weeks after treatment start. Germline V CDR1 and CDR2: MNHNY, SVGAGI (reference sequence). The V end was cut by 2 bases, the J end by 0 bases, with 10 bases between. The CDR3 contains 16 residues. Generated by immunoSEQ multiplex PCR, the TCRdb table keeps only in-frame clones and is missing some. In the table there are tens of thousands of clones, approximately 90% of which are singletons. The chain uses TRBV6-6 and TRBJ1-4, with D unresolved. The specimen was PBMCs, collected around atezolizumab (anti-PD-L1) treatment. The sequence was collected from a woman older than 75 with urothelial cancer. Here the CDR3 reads CASSYGGPPTNEKLFF. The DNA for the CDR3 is TGTGCCAGCAGTTACGGAGGGCCTCCAACTAATGAAAAACTGTTTTTT.